This T cell receptor (beta chain) came from a study of molecular identifiers for immune sequencing clone quantification. TCRdb ran MiXCR on the PCR reads and lists one entry per CDR3 protein. The sample carries fewer than 350,000 distinct CDR3 sequences, 24% recorded once. Between the trimmed V and J ends, which lost 2 bases and 2 bases, there was a span of 8 bases. The CDR3 contains 15 residues. The germline CDR1 and CDR2 sequences are SGHDT and YYEEEE. This clonotype was observed a few times. This chain links TRBV5-6 with TRBJ2-6; D is unclear. Sequencing used naive CD8+ T cells from blood, with Jurkat cell RNA spiked in. Subset specified: FACS-sorted CD8+CD4-CCR7+CD45RA+ naive T cells. The clonotype comes from a human donor in good health. Some libraries in this study had Jurkat cell RNA spiked in. CDR3 region: CASSFWVTGANVLTF. The CDR3 DNA reads TGTGCCAGCAGCTTTTGGGTGACTGGGGCCAACGTCCTGACTTTC.